Presented here are 20 T cell receptor beta chains from one specimen sequenced in a study of CD8+CD57+ T cells in acquired aplastic anemia. TCR beta VDJ and CDR3 were profiled, and genomic DNA was the template. TCRdb reprocessed the reads via MiXCR and lists one record per CDR3 protein. The sample holds under 200,000 distinct CDR3 sequences, approximately 44% seen once. Sequenced material: sorted CD4+, CD8+, or CD8+CD57+ T cells (not recorded which) from PBMCs. The origin of the receptors is a human donor in good health.

This clonotype was observed once. The germline gene is not matched at one end of the junction; a read error may be the cause. V and J are TRBV6-2 or TRBV6-3 and TRBJ2-1; D assignment may be TRBD1 or TRBD2 (5 bases each). CDR1 MNHEY and CDR2 SVGEGT come from the germline V gene. The CDR3 spans 14 residues. The chain's CDR3 is CASIAGSQYNDQFF. DNA of the CDR3: TGTGCCAGCATTGCAGGGAGTCAATACAATGATCAGTTCTTC.

V usage is TRBV11-1 and J usage is TRBJ1-4; TRBD1 matches 7 bases. CDR1 SGHAT and CDR2 FQDESV come from the germline V gene (reference sequence). The ends lost 1 base at V and 6 bases at J; junction bases unmatched: 8. This CDR3 has 16 amino acids. The CDR3 DNA follows: TGTGCCAGCAGCTTAGAGGGGGCGGGAGCTTATGAAAAACTGTTTTTT. As protein: CASSLEGAGAYEKLFF.

V is TRBV14 and J is TRBJ2-4; no reliable D call. The germline V gene has CDR1 SGHDN and CDR2 FVKESK. V dropped 4 bases and J dropped 0 bases, with 13 bases sitting between them. The CDR3 contains 16 residues. In nucleotides, the CDR3 is TGTGCCAGCAGCCCATCCCTAGGTGGAGCCAAAAACATTCAGTACTTC. As protein: CASSPSLGGAKNIQYF.

The CDR3 bases are TGCAGTGCTAACCCCGGGACTAGCGTGACAGATACGCAGTATTTT. Protein: CSANPGTSVTDTQYF. The gene calls are TRBV20-1 and TRBJ2-3; 10 bases align to TRBD2. The CDR3 is 15 residues long. Losses at the gene ends were 4 bases for V and 3 bases for J; bases not matched to a gene: 7. The germline V gene has CDR1 DFQATT and CDR2 SNEGSKA (reference sequence).

This clonotype was counted many times. This chain joins TRBV7-2 and TRBJ2-5; D gene ambiguous. V lost 4 bases and J 3 bases, leaving 15 bases between the germline ends. Germline values: CDR1 SGHTA, CDR2 FQGNSA. This CDR3 has 15 amino acids. CDR3 protein: CASSSYKAPKETQYF. The CDR3 region has the DNA TGTGCCAGCAGCTCCTATAAGGCACCTAAAGAGACCCAGTACTTC.

The V call is TRBV7-2, the J call TRBJ1-5; 7 positions agree with TRBD1. Germline V lookup: CDR1 SGHTA, CDR2 FQGNSA. V lost 6 bases to trimming and J lost 7 bases; unmatched junction nucleotides: 9. The CDR3 is 14 residues long. Here the CDR3 DNA reads TGTGCCAGCAGGCTAACAGGGGCCGAGCAGCCCCAGCATTTT. As protein: CASRLTGAEQPQHF.

Points on this clonotype: Since the CDR3 does not end with the conserved phenylalanine or tryptophan, this likely comes from a read error. The chain couples TRBV29-1 to TRBJ1-6; D might be TRBD1 (5 bases). V dropped 0 bases and J dropped 12 bases, with 15 bases sitting between them. The CDR3 is 14 residues long. The germline V gene has CDR1 SQVTM and CDR2 ANQGSEA. Here the CDR3 DNA reads TGCAGCGTTGAAGAAAGCAGGGCCCGGGGACCCCTCCACCTT. It specifies CSVEESRARGPLHL.

This clonotype appeared many times. This chain connects TRBV11-2 to TRBJ2-1; TRBD1 might be the D (6 bases). This CDR3 contains 16 residues. V was clipped by 6 bases and J by 1 base, with 16 bases between them. Per germline, CDR1 SGHAT and CDR2 FQNNGV. The CDR3 sequence is CASRGSWTESYNEQFF. The CDR3 DNA reads TGTGCCAGCAGGGGCTCCTGGACAGAGTCCTACAATGAGCAGTTCTTC.

This clonotype has more than one count but fewer than ten. The V gene is TRBV10-3, the J gene TRBJ1-1; D may be TRBD1 (5 bases). V was clipped by 8 bases and J by 6 bases, with 13 bases between them. CDR3 length: 12 residues. The V gene's germline CDR1 is ENHRY and CDR2 SYGVKD. DNA for the CDR3: TGTGCCATCCGCGGGGCACTGCCTGAAGCTTTCTTT. Protein sequence: CAIRGALPEAFF.

This clonotype came up many times. This chain joins TRBV7-3 and TRBJ2-3; TRBD2 is a possible D gene (7 bases). This CDR3 spans 16 amino acids. V was pared by 5 bases and J by 2 bases, with 17 bases between. From germline, CDR1 is SGHTA and CDR2 FQGTGA. CDR3 in DNA: TGTGCCAGCAGCCCCTCGGGGCGGGGGCCCACAGATACGCAGTATTTT. Translating it yields CASSPSGRGPTDTQYF.

The chain carries TRBV18 and TRBJ1-1; 7 bases align to TRBD1. V lost 4 bases to trimming and J lost 1 base; unmatched junction nucleotides: 9. The germline V gene has CDR1 KGHSH and CDR2 LQKENI. This CDR3 comprises 16 residues. The CDR3 coding sequence is TGTGCCAGCTCACACCTGATGGGACAGCCGAACACTGAAGCTTTCTTT. Translated: CASSHLMGQPNTEAFF.

This clonotype was recorded many times. The chain employs TRBV2 and TRBJ2-2; perhaps TRBD2 as D (6 bases). The CDR3 runs 13 residues. V was clipped by 8 bases and J by 4 bases, with 11 bases between them. CDR1 SNHLY and CDR2 FYNNEI come from the germline V gene. The CDR3 coding sequence is TGTGCCAGCCACGGGACTGCCACCGGGGAGCTGTTTTTT. Translating it yields CASHGTATGELFF.

This CDR3 is CASSAAASGAGEQYF. The CDR3 DNA follows: TGTGCCAGCAGTGCGGCGGCTAGCGGGGCTGGCGAGCAGTACTTC. The V call is TRBV2, the J call TRBJ2-7; 9 nucleotides agree with TRBD2. V lost 4 bases to trimming and J lost 6 bases; unmatched junction nucleotides: 10. Germline V gene data show CDR1 as SNHLY and CDR2 as FYNNEI. This CDR3 is built from 15 residues.

At least ten counts were recorded for this clonotype. V gene TRBV12-3 or TRBV12-4 combines with J gene TRBJ2-3; TRBD1 aligns across 8 bases. This CDR3 has 15 amino acids. Trimming removed 3 bases from V and 3 bases from J; junction bases left unmatched: 5. CDR3 DNA sequence: TGTGCCAGCAGTTTTACAGGGGGAGTTACAGATACGCAGTATTTT. This sequence encodes CASSFTGGVTDTQYF.

The chain couples TRBV11-1 to TRBJ2-3; TRBD1 or TRBD2 may be the D gene (6 bases each). Germline values: CDR1 SGHAT, CDR2 FQDESV (reference sequence). CDR3 length: 15 amino acids. V was pared by 5 bases and J by 8 bases, with 20 bases between. CDR3 loop: CASSPSPTGASTQYF. For the CDR3, the DNA is TGTGCCAGCAGCCCGTCGCCGACGGGGGCGAGTACGCAGTATTTT. Complete variable domain (other parts from reference TRBV11-1 and TRBJ2-3): EAEVAQSPRYKITEKSQAVAFWCDPISGHATLYWYRQILGQGPELLVQFQDESVVDDSQLPKDRFSAERLKGVDSTLKIQPAELGDSAMYLCASSPSPTGASTQYFGPGTRLTVL.

V gene TRBV11-2 combines with J gene TRBJ2-7; 9 nucleotides align to TRBD2. Germline lookup yields CDR1 SGHAT and CDR2 FQNNGV. The V and J ends lost 4 bases and 7 bases, in that order; junction bases with no gene match: 11. The CDR3 consists of 15 residues. CDR3 sequence (DNA): TGTGCCAGCAGCTACCAGACTAGCGGTGGCGCGGAGCAGTACTTC. The encoded protein is CASSYQTSGGAEQYF.

This clonotype occurred a few times. A read error is possible here, since a much larger clone lies one base away. The chain carries TRBV12-3 or TRBV12-4 and TRBJ1-2; a possible D gene is TRBD1 (5 bases). The length of the CDR3 is 14 residues. The CDR3 loop is CVSSPPGGIYGYTF. The CDR3 bases are TGTGTCAGCAGTCCGCCGGGGGGGATCTATGGCTACACCTTC.

The chain is built from TRBV10-3 and TRBJ1-4, with 10 bases that match TRBD1. Germline trimming cut 6 bases from V and 7 bases from J; bases unmatched to any gene: 8. This CDR3 has 15 residues. Germline CDR1 and CDR2: ENHRY and SYGVKD. CDR3 nucleotide sequence: TGTGCCATCAGCACCCAGACAGGGGGCGGTGAAAAACTGTTTTTT. Its translation is CAISTQTGGGEKLFF.

V usage is TRBV11-2 and J usage is TRBJ2-1; 7 bases line up with TRBD1. The junction had 11 bases not matched to a gene; V was cut back by 6 bases and J by 0 bases. CDR1 SGHAT and CDR2 FQNNGV come from the germline V gene. This CDR3 spans 17 amino acids. CDR3 in amino acids: CASSYETGISSYNEQFF. Written as DNA, the CDR3 is TGTGCCAGCAGTTATGAGACAGGGATAAGCTCCTACAATGAGCAGTTCTTC.

This clonotype was counted ten times or more. The rearrangement joins TRBV6-5 to TRBJ1-1; D gene uncertain. The CDR3 totals 13 residues. Trimming left V 7 bases short and J 3 bases short, with 12 bases between. Germline V gene data show CDR1 as MNHEY and CDR2 as SVGAGI. CDR3 loop: CASNQKRHTEAFF. The CDR3 coding sequence is TGTGCCAGCAACCAAAAGAGGCACACTGAAGCTTTCTTT.